This T cell receptor (beta chain) was observed in a study of blood T cell repertoires in COVID-19. CDR3 length equals 15 residues. Trimming shortened V by 4 bases and J by 1 base, and 9 bases separated the two germline ends. Germline assignment: CDR1 SGHRS and CDR2 YFSETQ. TCRdb's copy holds only in-frame clones and misses some; the assay was immunoSEQ multiplex PCR. The sample lists fewer than 130,000 clones; roughly 85% were seen once. This TCR derives from a human donor in a cohort sampled during active COVID-19. Sequenced input: peripheral blood. V is TRBV5-1 and J is TRBJ1-6, with D unclear. Here the CDR3 reads CASSPLSSYNSPLHF. The CDR3 nucleotides read TGCGCCAGCAGCCCACTATCGTCCTATAATTCACCCCTCCACTTT.